The entry below gives a single TCR beta chain sequence along with its context. The antigen remains undetermined. This record belongs to a study of T cells in localized non-small cell lung cancer. Study-level findings and limits: Within adjacent lung there appeared a median 57 of the top 100 tumor clones.

The assay was immunoSEQ multiplex PCR, and TCRdb's table has in-frame clones only and misses some. The data show some 12,000 clones, around 88% seen once. There are 13 residues in the CDR3. Germline CDR1 is SNHLY and CDR2 is FYNNEI. The ends lost 4 bases at V and 5 bases at J; junction bases unmatched: 2. This TCR was sampled from a male donor at least 60 years old with stage I lung adenocarcinoma. The V call is TRBV2, the J call TRBJ1-5; TRBD1 aligns across 7 bases. The material sequenced was peripheral blood, taken before any cancer treatment. The CDR3 DNA reads TGTGCCAGCAGTGGGGACAGAGATCAGCCCCAGCATTTT. It is translated as CASSGDRDQPQHF.